The 17 T cell receptor beta chains given below trace back to one sample, sequenced in a study of T cells after yellow fever vaccination. TCRdb analysed the 5' RACE reads with MiXCR anew, one entry per CDR3 protein. The sample yields 620,000 or so distinct CDR3 sequences, 9% to 15% seen once. Specimen: PBMCs, collected on the day of the yellow fever booster vaccination. All receptors derive from a man aged 30 to 39 who received the YFV17D yellow fever vaccine.

The chain has TRBV5-4 and TRBJ1-2; 7 bases are shared with TRBD1. CDR1 is SGHNT, CDR2 YYREEE, per germline (reference sequence). Trimming at V came to 3 bases and at J to 8 bases, leaving 7 bases not matched to a gene. CDR3 size: 13 residues. CDR3 sequence: CASSSDRPGGYTF. The CDR3 DNA sequence: TGTGCCAGCAGCTCGGACAGGCCAGGGGGCTACACCTTC. The full variable domain, with the rest looked up from reference TRBV5-4 and TRBJ1-2, is ETGVTQSPTHLIKTRGQQVTLRCSSQSGHNTVSWYQQALGQGPQFIFQYYREEENGRGNFPPRFSGLQFPNYSSELNVNALELDDSALYLCASSSDRPGGYTFGSGTRLTVV.

This clonotype was found many times. The V gene is TRBV6-6, the J gene TRBJ2-1; D gene uncertain. Deletions cut 8 bases from V and 9 bases from J, with 8 bases between. CDR1 and CDR2 from the germline V gene are MNHNY and SVGAGI (reference sequence). The CDR3 runs to 10 residues. CDR3 loop: CASGTGEQFF. The CDR3 DNA is TGTGCCAGCGGAACTGGTGAGCAGTTCTTC.

The V and J genes are TRBV4-3 and TRBJ2-5; D is perhaps TRBD1 or TRBD2 (5 bases each). The CDR3 length is 16 residues. V was trimmed by 3 bases and J by 13 bases, leaving 27 bases between them. The germline gives CDR1 LGHNA, CDR2 YSLEER. The CDR3 here is CASSHGSQFRGFVRYF. CDR3 nucleotides: TGCGCCAGCAGCCACGGATCTCAATTTCGGGGCTTCGTCCGGTACTTC.

The chain links TRBV7-2 to TRBJ2-4, with D possibly matching TRBD1 (5 bases). V was cut by 1 base and J by 7 bases, with 11 bases left in between. CDR3 size: 14 residues. CDR1 and CDR2 (germline): SGHTA, FQGNSA. CDR3 amino acids: CASSLGPKGNIQYF. The CDR3 DNA follows: TGTGCCAGCAGCTTAGGGCCTAAGGGGAACATTCAGTACTTC.

The rearrangement links TRBV29-1 to TRBJ2-7, with 7 bases identical to TRBD2. Germline V CDR1 and CDR2: SQVTM, ANQGSEA. Trimming at V came to 6 bases and at J to 5 bases, leaving 10 bases not matched to a gene. This CDR3 comprises 13 residues. CDR3 sequence reads: CSVNSGYSDEQYF. For the CDR3, the DNA is TGCAGCGTGAATAGCGGGTATAGTGACGAGCAGTACTTC.

This clonotype was counted between two and nine times. The chain joins TRBV5-1 to TRBJ2-7, with 7 nucleotides matching TRBD1. With 4 bases clipped from V and 0 bases from J, the junction kept 7 bases outside the gene matches. Per germline, CDR1 SGHRS and CDR2 YFSETQ. This CDR3 spans 15 amino acids. The CDR3 reads CASSPTGDVSYEQYF. The CDR3 DNA reads TGCGCCAGCAGCCCAACAGGGGACGTCTCCTACGAGCAGTACTTC.

The chain joins TRBV20-1 to TRBJ2-1; D assignment may be TRBD1 or TRBD2 (5 bases each). Trimming stripped 6 bases from V and 7 bases from J, with 16 bases between. CDR1 is DFQATT, CDR2 SNEGSKA, per germline (reference sequence). This CDR3 region has 13 residues. CDR3 in DNA: TGCAGTGCCCTGGGGCTGGGGGAGAATGAGCAGTTCTTC. Translation gives CSALGLGENEQFF.

This clonotype was picked up a small number of times. The gene calls are TRBV11-2 and TRBJ2-5; D may be TRBD1 or TRBD2 (5 bases each). CDR3 length equals 16 residues. Germline CDR1 reads SGHAT; CDR2 reads FQNNGV. V dropped 2 bases and J dropped 7 bases, with 20 bases sitting between them. CDR3: CASSLYEGHPPGTQYF. For the CDR3, the DNA is TGTGCCAGCAGCTTATATGAGGGGCACCCTCCAGGGACCCAGTACTTC.

A few counts support this clonotype. The chain joins TRBV7-2 to TRBJ2-1; TRBD2 aligns across 8 bases. Germline values: CDR1 SGHTA, CDR2 FQGNSA. Trimming took 5 bases from V and 4 from J; bases not matched to a gene: 13. This CDR3 spans 17 amino acids. The CDR3 loop reads CASSPRQTSALYNEQFF. CDR3 nucleotide sequence: TGTGCCAGCAGCCCCCGCCAGACTAGCGCCTTATACAATGAGCAGTTCTTC.

This clonotype has just a few counts. The V gene is TRBV6-5, the J gene TRBJ2-7, with 7 positions matching TRBD2. The trim removed 2 bases at V and 0 bases at J, leaving 7 bases unmatched. Germline CDR1 is MNHEY and CDR2 is SVGAGI. This CDR3 has 16 amino acids. CDR3 sequence reads: CASSYGTSVSSYEQYF. The CDR3 DNA follows: TGTGCCAGCAGTTACGGCACTAGCGTTAGCTCCTACGAGCAGTACTTC.

This clonotype was picked up many times. The rearrangement links TRBV5-1 to TRBJ2-6; the match to TRBD1 covers 10 bases. With V trimmed by 4 bases and J by 3 bases, 13 bases remained unmatched. CDR3 length equals 19 residues. CDR1 is SGHRS and CDR2 is YFSETQ in the germline V gene. The DNA for the CDR3 is TGCGCCAGCAGCCCGCACCTCCCGGGACAGGGGTATGGGGCCAACGTCCTGACTTTC. This translates into CASSPHLPGQGYGANVLTF.

The rearrangement uses TRBV30 and TRBJ2-7; the D is unclear. Trimming shortened V by 5 bases and J by 3 bases, and 11 bases separated the two germline ends. Germline CDR1 GTSNPN, CDR2 SVGIG (reference sequence). This CDR3 has 12 amino acids. CDR3 sequence reads: CAWSSSSYEQYF. The DNA for the CDR3 is TGTGCCTGGTCTAGTAGTAGCTACGAGCAGTACTTC.

A few counts support this clonotype. The chain carries TRBV5-1 and TRBJ2-1; 7 bases line up with TRBD2. The CDR3 extends over 15 amino acids. Losses at the gene ends were 0 bases for V and 4 bases for J; bases not matched to a gene: 4. CDR1 is SGHRS, CDR2 YFSETQ, per germline. The CDR3 coding sequence is TGCGCCAGCAGCTTGGAAGCGGGGCTTTACAATGAGCAGTTCTTC. Translated: CASSLEAGLYNEQFF.

This chain joins TRBV20-1 and TRBJ2-1, with D uncertain. V was cut by 3 bases and J by 4 bases, with 13 bases left in between. Germline V gives CDR1 DFQATT, CDR2 SNEGSKA (reference sequence). The CDR3 is made up of 14 amino acids. CDR3 region: CSASFRSQYNEQFF. The CDR3 nucleotides read TGCAGTGCTAGTTTTAGATCCCAATACAATGAGCAGTTCTTC.

The table lists this clonotype with a few counts. V and J are TRBV5-1 and TRBJ1-2, with TRBD1 as a possible D gene (5 bases). CDR1 and CDR2 from the germline V gene are SGHRS and YFSETQ. The CDR3 contains 12 residues. V was trimmed by 7 bases and J by 8 bases, leaving 15 bases between them. CDR3 in amino acids: CASRPGPGGYTF. Written as DNA, the CDR3 is TGCGCCAGCCGGCCGGGGCCCGGGGGCTACACCTTC.

V is TRBV27 and J is TRBJ1-2; no firm D call. Trimming shortened V by 4 bases and J by 4 bases, and 10 bases separated the two germline ends. Germline assignment: CDR1 MNHEY and CDR2 SMNVEV (reference sequence). The CDR3 is made up of 13 amino acids. The CDR3 DNA reads TGTGCCAGCAGTTGGCAAGGCGGCTATGGCTACACCTTC. This sequence encodes CASSWQGGYGYTF.

This chain joins TRBV7-9 and TRBJ2-3; TRBD1 is a possible D gene (8 bases). Trimming left V 5 bases short and J 2 bases short, with 20 bases between. This CDR3 is built from 17 residues. The germline V gene encodes CDR1 SEHNR and CDR2 FQNEAQ (reference sequence). CDR3 nucleotide sequence: TGTGCCAGCAGCCAGCGGACAGGGAGGGGAGACACAGATACGCAGTATTTT. This encodes CASSQRTGRGDTDTQYF.